These 24 T cell receptor beta chains share one sample of origin, sequenced in a study of T cell clonality in common variable immunodeficiency. The table came from immunoSEQ multiplex PCR; TCRdb's copy has only in-frame clones and leaves some out. The repertoire shows 50,000 to 60,000 clones, none seen only once; the top ten take about 2%. Sequenced: peripheral blood mononuclear cells. These receptors all come from a person aged 18 to 75 in good health.

The table lists this clone with many counts. The read is 3 residues too short to cover the CDR3 end, so that end is filled in from the germline J gene. This sequence joins TRBV6-2 or TRBV6-3 and TRBJ2-7, with TRBD2 matching 7 bases. After removal of 6 bases from V and 4 bases from J, the junction contained 9 bases not matched to a gene. Germline CDR1 MNHEY, CDR2 SVGEGT. The CDR3 consists of 14 residues. CDR3 DNA, as far as it was read: TGTGCCAGCAGCCGACCGGGGGGAACTTACGAG. This sequence encodes CASSRPGGTYE. The entire CDR3 protein reads CASSRPGGTYEQYF.

This clone was recorded at least ten times. The observed sequence ends 3 residues before the CDR3 terminus, with the missing tail filled in from the germline J gene. V and J are TRBV7-9 and TRBJ2-7; TRBD2 agrees at 7 bases. The CDR3 totals 14 residues. CDR1 and CDR2 from the germline V gene are SEHNR and FQNEAQ (reference sequence). The ends lost 7 bases at V and 4 bases at J; junction bases unmatched: 10. CDR3 DNA (partial): TGTGCCAGCACCTCTCGGGGGGAGGAATACGAG. Translation: CASTSRGEEYE. The whole CDR3 reads CASTSRGEEYEQYF.

This clone has a count of ten or more. The read terminates 3 residues ahead of where the CDR3 ends, so the germline J gene completes it. The chain joins TRBV5-1 to TRBJ2-2; tentatively, D is TRBD1 (6 bases). V was pared by 3 bases and J by 6 bases, with 12 bases between. This CDR3 has 14 residues. Germline CDR1 SGHRS, CDR2 YFSETQ. CDR3 DNA (partial): TGCGCCAGCAGCTCAGGGGAAGTGGCCGGGGAG. Residues: CASSSGEVAGE. The entire CDR3 protein is CASSSGEVAGELFF.

This clone was seen repeatedly, ten times or more. The read is 3 residues too short to cover the CDR3 end, so that end is filled in from the germline J gene. The V call is TRBV5-1, the J call TRBJ2-2; TRBD1 matches at 8 bases. V dropped 5 bases and J dropped 5; count of bases not matched to a gene: 8. Germline CDR1 reads SGHRS; CDR2 reads YFSETQ. This CDR3 spans 15 amino acids. The part of the CDR3 DNA that was read is TGCGCCAGCAGGCTTACAGGGGGAGTGACCGGGGAG. Its protein is CASRLTGGVTGE. The full CDR3 reads CASRLTGGVTGELFF.

This clone was recorded at least ten times. The sequenced fragment ends 3 residues before the CDR3 boundary, so the rest is inferred from the germline J gene. This chain joins TRBV7-9 and TRBJ1-4, with TRBD1 as a possible D gene (6 bases). CDR3 length: 15 amino acids. Germline-derived CDR1 and CDR2 are SEHNR and FQNEAQ (reference sequence). The CDR3: CASSLAWGPGGELFF. CDR3 DNA (partial): TGTGCCAGCAGCTTAGCGTGGGGGCCCGGTGGGGAA.

This clone showed up just a few times. From the germline J gene comes the end of the CDR3, since the read stops 3 residues before it. J is TRBJ2-7 and V is TRBV10-3; tentatively, D is TRBD2 (5 bases). V was pared by 0 bases and J by 3 bases, with 12 bases between. The germline V gene has CDR1 ENHRY and CDR2 SYGVKD. The length of the CDR3 is 15 residues. The CDR3 is CAISESEVASYEQYF. CDR3 DNA, as far as it was read: TGTGCCATCAGTGAGTCAGAGGTAGCGAGCTACGAG.

This clone was recorded a few times. The missing CDR3 end, 3 residues past where the read stops, is filled in from the germline J gene. This chain joins TRBV20-1 and TRBJ2-5; no reliable D call. V lost 7 bases and J 1 base, leaving 16 bases between the germline ends. The CDR3 contains 14 residues. In germline, CDR1 is DFQATT, CDR2 SNEGSKA (reference sequence). The CDR3 loop reads CSVGLSTFQETQYF. Partial CDR3 DNA: TGCAGTGTAGGGCTTAGTACCTTCCAAGAGACC.

This clone was seen only a few times. Other DNA sequences in this sample translate to the same CDR3. The chain's CDR3 is CASSELAGDGTGELFF. The sequenced CDR3 bases are TGTGCCAGCAGTGAACTAGCGGGAGATGGGACCGGGGAG. This sequence joins TRBV6-1 and TRBJ2-2; 10 bases are a match to TRBD2. The read ends 3 residues before the CDR3 terminus; that terminus is restored from the germline J gene. Germline values: CDR1 MNHNS, CDR2 SASEGT. V shed 2 bases and J 5 bases; nucleotides not matched to a gene: 5. This CDR3 contains 16 residues.

In its sample, this clone was seen a few times. The sequence runs out 3 residues before the end of the CDR3; the remainder is reconstructed from the germline J gene. This chain uses TRBV2 with TRBJ1-5, with a tentative D call TRBD1 (6 bases). This CDR3 is 14 amino acids long. Germline CDR1 and CDR2: SNHLY and FYNNEI. Trimming stripped 4 bases from V and 3 bases from J, with 10 bases between. The CDR3 region is CASSVQGPNQPQHF. Incomplete CDR3 DNA: TGTGCCAGCAGTGTGCAGGGGCCCAATCAGCCC. Drawing the rest from reference TRBV2 and TRBJ1-5, the complete variable domain is EPEVTQTPSHQVTQMGQEVILRCVPISNHLYFYWYRQILGQKVEFLVSFYNNEISEKSEIFDDQFSVERPDGSNFTLKIRSTKLEDSAMYFCASSVQGPNQPQHFGDGTRLSIL.

In this sample, this clone turned up many times. Read data end 3 residues before the CDR3 end; the end is taken from the germline J gene. The chain employs TRBV19 and TRBJ1-3, with D unresolved. This CDR3 comprises 14 residues. Per germline, CDR1 LNHDA and CDR2 SQIVND (reference sequence). Trimming removed 7 bases at V and 0 bases at J, with 10 bases between. CDR3 region: CASNAAVSGNTIYF. The sequenced CDR3 bases are TGTGCCAGTAACGCGGCCGTCTCTGGAAACACC. The full variable domain, rest sourced from reference TRBV19 and TRBJ1-3, is DGGITQSPKYLFRKEGQNVTLSCEQNLNHDAMYWYRQDPGQGLRLIYYSQIVNDFQKGDIAEGYSVSREKKESFPLTVTSAQKNPTAFYLCASNAAVSGNTIYFGEGSWLTVV.

In its sample, this clone was seen a few times. Coverage ceases 3 residues before the CDR3 finishes, and the germline J gene fills in the end. V is TRBV6-1 and J is TRBJ2-2; TRBD1 agrees at 7 bases. CDR1 and CDR2 (germline): MNHNS, SASEGT. This CDR3 is 15 amino acids long. CDR3 loop: CASSETEGANEKLFF. CDR3 bases read: TGTGCCAGCAGTGAAACTGAGGGGGCTAATGAAAAG.

This clone showed up many times. The sequenced fragment ends 3 residues before the CDR3 boundary, so the rest is inferred from the germline J gene. The chain carries TRBV5-4 and TRBJ2-7, with 8 bases lining up with TRBD1. V was clipped by 2 bases and J by 1 base; unmatched bases: 5. CDR3 length: 15 residues. Germline values: CDR1 SGHNT, CDR2 YYREEE (reference sequence). Here the CDR3 reads CASSFWTGRSYEQYF. The covered CDR3 bases are TGTGCCAGCAGCTTTTGGACAGGGAGGTCCTACGAG.

This clone came up many times. This CDR3 is CASSLEGRSYEQYF. The covered CDR3 bases are TGTGCCAGCAGCTTAGAGGGTAGAAGTTACGAG. The rearrangement uses TRBV7-3 and TRBJ2-7; tentative D call: TRBD2 (5 bases). The read gets to within 3 residues of the CDR3 end, and the germline J gene fills in the rest. Germline lookup yields CDR1 SGHTA and CDR2 FQGTGA. The CDR3 has 14 amino acids. V dropped 2 bases and J dropped 4 bases, with 12 bases sitting between them.

This clone has at least ten counts. Coverage ceases 3 residues before the CDR3 finishes, and the germline J gene fills in the end. This chain joins TRBV30 and TRBJ2-5; D remains unclear. Looked up from germline, CDR1 is GTSNPN and CDR2 is SVGIG (reference sequence). V was trimmed by 5 bases and J by 5 bases, leaving 9 bases between them. The CDR3 loop spans 11 amino acids. Here the CDR3 reads CAWGDRETQYF. Incomplete CDR3 DNA: TGTGCCTGGGGTGATCGGGAGACC.

There are many counts of this clone. Read sequence stops 3 residues before the CDR3 end, and the germline J gene provides the missing end. The genes are TRBV6-4 and TRBJ2-7; 7 nucleotides agree with TRBD2. V lost 4 bases, J lost 2 bases, and 5 bases stayed unmatched. Germline CDR1 and CDR2: MRHNA and SNTAGT. CDR3 size: 14 residues. Here the CDR3 reads CASSVQRGPYEQYF. Partial CDR3 DNA: TGTGCCAGCAGTGTGCAGCGGGGCCCCTACGAG.

This clone was counted at least ten times. Sequencing ends 3 residues short of the CDR3 end; the germline J gene provides the rest. V is TRBV20-1 and J is TRBJ2-7, with 11 nucleotides matching TRBD2. V lost 6 bases, J lost 6 bases, and 13 bases stayed unmatched. Germline assignment: CDR1 DFQATT and CDR2 SNEGSKA (reference sequence). The CDR3 is 15 residues long. The CDR3 region is CSASKGTSGSSEQYF. The CDR3 bases that were read are TGCAGTGCCTCGAAAGGGACTAGCGGTTCTTCCGAG.

The sample holds a few counts of this clone. A much more abundant neighbour one base away suggests this may be a read error. The CDR3 goes on 3 residues after the read ends, and that part is filled in from the germline J gene. The chain links TRBV19 to TRBJ1-4, with 9 bases identical to TRBD1. Germline V gene lookup returns CDR1 LNHDA and CDR2 SQIVND (reference sequence). This CDR3 has 18 residues. The covered CDR3 bases are TGTGCCAGTAATTCGGGAAGACAGGGGGACTCTGGGGCCAACGTA. It is translated as CASNSGRQGDSGANV. The entire CDR3 is CASNSGRQGDSGANVLFF.

This clone was seen at least ten times. The CDR3 extends 3 residues past the end of the read, so its final part is completed from the germline J gene. The rearrangement links TRBV5-1 to TRBJ1-1; TRBD1 matches 12 bases. The CDR3 contains 15 residues. CDR1 and CDR2 (germline): SGHRS, YFSETQ. J was trimmed by 5 bases and V by 3 bases; bases with no gene match: 5. CDR3 loop: CASSSGTGGATEAFF. CDR3 DNA, as far as it was read: TGCGCCAGCAGCTCCGGGACAGGGGGCGCGACTGAA.

Many counts were recorded for this clone. With the read ending 3 residues before the CDR3 end, the germline J gene is used to fill in that end. This chain joins TRBV18 and TRBJ2-2, with D possibly TRBD1 on 6 matching bases. Germline values: CDR1 KGHSH, CDR2 LQKENI. There are 15 residues in the CDR3. Trimming removed 3 bases from V and 2 bases from J, with 10 bases in between. CDR3 residues: CASSPTGINTGELFF. The DNA read from the CDR3 is TGTGCCAGCTCACCTACAGGGATAAACACCGGGGAG.

This clone came up many times. Coverage ceases 3 residues before the CDR3 finishes, and the germline J gene fills in the end. The chain carries TRBV30 and TRBJ1-2; D might be TRBD1 (5 bases). Germline CDR1 and CDR2: GTSNPN and SVGIG (reference sequence). The CDR3 sequence is 15 residues long. V was pared by 5 bases and J by 4 bases, with 20 bases between. Partial CDR3 DNA: TGTGCCTGGGGGGGGGACGCCTCGAAGGGCTATGGC. This codes for CAWGGDASKGYG. The full CDR3 protein reads CAWGGDASKGYGYTF.

About this clone itself: The read terminates 3 residues before the CDR3 end, so the remaining end is supplied by the germline J gene. This sequence joins TRBV10-1 and TRBJ2-1; TRBD2 matches 10 bases. The CDR3 consists of 16 residues. Germline V lookup: CDR1 WNHNN, CDR2 SYGVQD (reference sequence). After removal of 3 bases from V and 6 bases from J, the junction contained 8 bases not matched to a gene. The CDR3 is CASSDASGRAGNEQFF. CDR3 DNA (partial): TGCGCCAGCAGTGATGCCAGCGGGAGGGCCGGCAATGAG.

Many counts were recorded for this clone. The CDR3 end falls 3 residues outside the read, so it is completed with the germline J gene. The gene calls are TRBV5-6 and TRBJ2-3, with TRBD2 matching 7 bases. Trimming took 4 bases from V and 1 from J; bases not matched to a gene: 6. CDR3 size: 15 residues. CDR1 SGHDT and CDR2 YYEEEE come from the germline V gene. CDR3 in amino acids: CASSVGAGGTDTQYF. The DNA read from the CDR3 is TGTGCCAGCAGCGTCGGGGCGGGGGGCACAGATACG.

This clone was picked up a small number of times. CDR3 bases read: TGTGCCAGCAGTGTGACTAGCGGGGGAACAGATACG. This sequence encodes CASSVTSGGTDT. The CDR3, in full, reads CASSVTSGGTDTQYF. The rearrangement uses TRBV6-4 and TRBJ2-3, with 12 bases matching TRBD2. The read terminates 3 residues ahead of where the CDR3 ends, so the germline J gene completes it. In germline, CDR1 is MRHNA, CDR2 SNTAGT. V gave up 4 bases and J gave up 3 bases; unmatched junction bases: 2. The CDR3 runs 15 residues.

This clone appeared many times. Sequencing ends 3 residues short of the CDR3 end; the germline J gene provides the rest. The chain recombines TRBV19 with TRBJ2-7; 14 nucleotides match TRBD2. Germline V gene data show CDR1 as LNHDA and CDR2 as SQIVND (reference sequence). The V gene end was trimmed by 6 bases and the J gene end by 3 bases; junction bases not matched to a gene: 10. CDR3 length: 17 residues. CDR3: CASSRRTSGGSIYEQYF. The part of the CDR3 DNA that was read is TGTGCCAGTAGCCGAAGGACTAGCGGGGGGAGTATCTACGAG. Based on the CDR3 plus reference TRBV19 and TRBJ2-7, the full variable domain is DGGITQSPKYLFRKEGQNVTLSCEQNLNHDAMYWYRQDPGQGLRLIYYSQIVNDFQKGDIAEGYSVSREKKESFPLTVTSAQKNPTAFYLCASSRRTSGGSIYEQYFGPGTRLTVT.